This is a list of T cell receptor beta chains from one sample in a study of graft-versus-host responses after intestinal transplantation. TCRdb's table, derived via immunoSEQ multiplex PCR, lists solely in-frame clones and lacks some. This table has about 91,000 clones, under 95% appearing once. Antigen specificity for these receptors is unknown. Specimen: unstimulated CD4+ T cells sorted from spleen or lymph node cells, collected before transplant. Receptors originate from a human donor who was the organ donor for an intestinal transplant. CDR3s leave out the opening cysteine and the closing phenylalanine or tryptophan.

>TRBV6-1|TRBJ1-3
ASSSNRGNTIY
>TRBV27|TRBJ2-7
ASSLRLAGAYEQY
>TRBV27|TRBJ2-3
ASSLIWRADTQY
>TRBV6-5|TRBJ1-4
ASSNPGQINEKLF
>TRBV19|TRBJ1-2
ASSTPNIRTRSDGYGYT
>TRBV5-1|TRBJ2-7
ASSRQGFYEQY
>TRBV7-9|TRBJ2-1
ASSSRQGRVDEQF
>TRBV5-1|TRBJ2-7
ASSKVTGSPEQY
>TRBV28|TRBJ1-5
ASTQPRVQPQH
>TRBV28|TRBJ1-2
ASSFPPPNYGYT
>TRBV7-3|TRBJ2-7
ASSRPGTGEALYEQY
>TRBV5-1|TRBJ2-3
ASSFGGAGTDTQY
>TRBV28|TRBJ2-5
ASSRRTDTQY
>TRBV10-2|TRBJ2-5
ASSDYGRGEETQY
>TRBV28|TRBJ2-3
ASRPGGVTPDTQY
>TRBV7-8|TRBJ1-5
ASSLIRTTPYQPQH
>TRBV5-1|TRBJ2-2
ASNVPAGGTGELF
>TRBV25-1|TRBJ2-5
ASSVRARQETQY
>TRBV20-1|TRBJ2-7
SATNWAEQY
>TRBV30|TRBJ2-7
AWSTQLADEQY
>TRBV11-3|TRBJ2-2
ASSFMTGTNTGELF
>TRBV10-3|TRBJ2-7
AMGDKLRAEQY
>TRBV28|TRBJ2-1
ASSYTFPEGQF
>TRBV7-2|TRBJ1-2
ASSLSPMGSYGYT
>TRBV5-4|TRBJ2-4
ASSKNSQEDIQY
>TRBV27|TRBJ1-2
ASSLSRHQGLYGYT
>TRBV5-1|TRBJ2-2
ASSLAGTGELF
>TRBV6-4|TRBJ1-6
ASSPMDRANSPLH
>TRBV5-1|TRBJ1-1
ASRGRGSTEAF